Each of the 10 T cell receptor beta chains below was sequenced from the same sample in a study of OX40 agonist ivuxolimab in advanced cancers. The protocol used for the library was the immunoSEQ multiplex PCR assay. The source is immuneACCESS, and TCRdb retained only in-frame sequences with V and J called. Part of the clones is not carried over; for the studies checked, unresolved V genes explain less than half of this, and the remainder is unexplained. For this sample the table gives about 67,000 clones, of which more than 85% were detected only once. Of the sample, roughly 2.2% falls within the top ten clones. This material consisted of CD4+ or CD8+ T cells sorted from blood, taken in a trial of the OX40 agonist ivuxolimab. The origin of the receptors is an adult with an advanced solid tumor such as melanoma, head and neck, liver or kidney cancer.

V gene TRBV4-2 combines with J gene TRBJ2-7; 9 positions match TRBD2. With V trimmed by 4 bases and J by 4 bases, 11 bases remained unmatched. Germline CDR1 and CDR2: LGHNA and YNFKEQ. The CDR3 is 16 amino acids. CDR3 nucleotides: TGTGCCAGCAGCCCCCAGGAACCAGCGGGGGGATACGAGCAGTACTTC. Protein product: CASSPQEPAGGYEQYF.

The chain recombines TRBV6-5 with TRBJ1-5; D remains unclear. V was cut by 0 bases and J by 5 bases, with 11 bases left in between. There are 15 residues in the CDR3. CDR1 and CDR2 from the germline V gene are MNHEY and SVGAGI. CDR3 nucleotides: TGTGCCAGCAGTTACTCGGCAGCCTTGGATCAGCCCCAGCATTTT. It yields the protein CASSYSAALDQPQHF.

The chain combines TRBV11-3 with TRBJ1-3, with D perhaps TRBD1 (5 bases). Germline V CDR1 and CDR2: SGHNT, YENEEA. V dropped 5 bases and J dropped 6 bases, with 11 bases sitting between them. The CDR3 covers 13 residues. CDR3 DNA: TGTGCCAGCAGCCCCGACAGCCAAAACACCATATATTTT. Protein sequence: CASSPDSQNTIYF.

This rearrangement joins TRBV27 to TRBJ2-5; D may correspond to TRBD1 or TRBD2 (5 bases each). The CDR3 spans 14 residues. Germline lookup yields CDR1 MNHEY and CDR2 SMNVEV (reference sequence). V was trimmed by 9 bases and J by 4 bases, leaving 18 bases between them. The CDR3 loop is CARYRGGCGETQYF. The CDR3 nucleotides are TGTGCCAGATATCGTGGGGGTTGTGGAGAGACCCAGTACTTC.

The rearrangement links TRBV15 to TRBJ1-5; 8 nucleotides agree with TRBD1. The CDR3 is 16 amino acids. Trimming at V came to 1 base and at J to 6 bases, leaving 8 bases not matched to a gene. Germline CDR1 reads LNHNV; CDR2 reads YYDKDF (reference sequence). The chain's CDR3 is CATSRVSSTGVQPQHF. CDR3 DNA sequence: TGTGCCACCAGCAGAGTGAGTTCGACAGGGGTTCAGCCCCAGCATTTT.

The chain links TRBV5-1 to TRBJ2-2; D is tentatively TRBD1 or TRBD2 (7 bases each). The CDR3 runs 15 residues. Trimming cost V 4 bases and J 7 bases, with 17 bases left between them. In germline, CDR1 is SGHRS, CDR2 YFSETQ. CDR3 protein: CASSDREGNNGELFF. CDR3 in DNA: TGCGCCAGCAGCGACAGGGAGGGAAATAACGGGGAGCTGTTTTTT.

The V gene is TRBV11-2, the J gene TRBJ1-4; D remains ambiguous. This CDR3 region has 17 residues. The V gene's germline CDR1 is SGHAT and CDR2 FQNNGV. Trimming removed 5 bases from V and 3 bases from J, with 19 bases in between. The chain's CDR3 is CASSVPLSGSANEKLFF. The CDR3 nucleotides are TGTGCCAGCAGCGTACCGCTTTCGGGGTCGGCTAATGAAAAACTGTTTTTT.

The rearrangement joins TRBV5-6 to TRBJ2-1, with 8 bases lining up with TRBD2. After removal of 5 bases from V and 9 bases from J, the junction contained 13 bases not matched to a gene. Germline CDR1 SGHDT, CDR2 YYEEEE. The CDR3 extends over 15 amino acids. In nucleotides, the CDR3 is TGTGCCAGCAGTGTGGGAGGGACTAGAGGCGGTGAGCAGTTCTTC. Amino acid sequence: CASSVGGTRGGEQFF.

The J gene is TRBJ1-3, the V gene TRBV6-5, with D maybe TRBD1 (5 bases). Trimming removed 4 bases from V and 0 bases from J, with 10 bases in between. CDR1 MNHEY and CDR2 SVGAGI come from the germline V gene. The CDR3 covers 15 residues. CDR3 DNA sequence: TGTGCCAGCAGTTCGACAGTGGGCTCTGGAAACACCATATATTTT. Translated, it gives CASSSTVGSGNTIYF.

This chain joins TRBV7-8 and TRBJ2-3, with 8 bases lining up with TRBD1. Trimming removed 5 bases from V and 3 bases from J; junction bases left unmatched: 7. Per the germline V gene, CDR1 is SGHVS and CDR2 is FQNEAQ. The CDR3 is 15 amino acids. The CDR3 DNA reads TGTGCCAGCAGCGCGTTGACAGGGGTTACAGATACGCAGTATTTT. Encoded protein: CASSALTGVTDTQYF.